The 24 T cell receptor beta chains below were found in one sample sequenced in a study of CD8+ T cells in alopecia areata. As the sequencing template, cDNA was produced by extracting RNA and reverse transcribing it. The table came from immunoSEQ multiplex PCR; TCRdb's copy has only in-frame clones and leaves some out. The sample has 120,000 or so clones; 58% are singletons. Sequenced here: CD4+ T cells sorted from blood, sampled at week 0. The receptors come from a human donor with alopecia areata.

The CDR3 is CASSPSLQGADGETQYF. DNA for the CDR3: TGTGCCAGCAGCCCGAGCCTACAGGGGGCCGATGGTGAGACCCAGTACTTC. The chain has TRBV7-2 and TRBJ2-5, with 9 bases lining up with TRBD1. CDR3 length equals 17 residues. Germline trimming cut 5 bases from V and 5 bases from J; bases unmatched to any gene: 15. The germline gives CDR1 SGHTA, CDR2 FQGNSA.

The V gene is TRBV6-5, the J gene TRBJ2-7, with 8 bases that match TRBD1. Looked up from germline, CDR1 is MNHEY and CDR2 is SVGAGI. The J segment lost 1 base and the V segment lost 6 bases, leaving 5 bases of the junction unmatched. This CDR3 region has 14 residues. The chain's CDR3 is CASRRQGWSYEQYF. CDR3 DNA: TGTGCCAGCAGGCGACAGGGGTGGTCCTACGAGCAGTACTTC.

J is TRBJ1-1 and V is TRBV5-1; D is possibly TRBD1 (6 bases). Germline CDR1 and CDR2: SGHRS and YFSETQ. V dropped 0 bases and J dropped 3 bases, with 6 bases sitting between them. The CDR3 loop spans 13 amino acids. CDR3: CASSLGQDTEAFF. DNA of the CDR3: TGCGCCAGCAGCTTGGGACAGGACACTGAAGCTTTCTTT.

The count of this clone is one. V is TRBV2 and J is TRBJ2-4, with 7 nucleotides matching TRBD2. The CDR3 consists of 15 residues. With 5 bases clipped from V and 7 bases from J, the junction kept 11 bases outside the gene matches. Per the germline V gene, CDR1 is SNHLY and CDR2 is FYNNEI. CDR3 amino acids: CASSSSGGRGNIQYF. The DNA of the CDR3 is TGTGCCAGCAGTTCTAGCGGAGGGCGCGGTAACATTCAGTACTTC. Together with reference TRBV2 and TRBJ2-4, the CDR3 gives the full variable domain: EPEVTQTPSHQVTQMGQEVILRCVPISNHLYFYWYRQILGQKVEFLVSFYNNEISEKSEIFDDQFSVERPDGSNFTLKIRSTKLEDSAMYFCASSSSGGRGNIQYFGAGTRLSVL.

The gene calls are TRBV7-2 and TRBJ2-7, with D unresolved. This CDR3 has 13 residues. The germline V gene encodes CDR1 SGHTA and CDR2 FQGNSA. Trimming removed 1 base at V and 0 bases at J, with 4 bases between. In nucleotides, the CDR3 is TGTGCCAGCAGCTTAGGCTTCTCCTACGAGCAGTACTTC. Translating gives CASSLGFSYEQYF.

This chain joins TRBV2 and TRBJ2-2; D is ambiguous. The CDR3 runs to 11 residues. The germline CDR1 and CDR2 sequences are SNHLY and FYNNEI. The V end lost 5 bases, the J end lost 3 bases, and 1 base lay between the germline ends. This CDR3 reads CASSYTGELFF. DNA of the CDR3: TGTGCCAGCAGTTACACCGGGGAGCTGTTTTTT. Filled out from reference TRBV2 and TRBJ2-2, the complete variable domain reads EPEVTQTPSHQVTQMGQEVILRCVPISNHLYFYWYRQILGQKVEFLVSFYNNEISEKSEIFDDQFSVERPDGSNFTLKIRSTKLEDSAMYFCASSYTGELFFGEGSRLTVL.

CDR3 residues: CASKSYGYTF. The CDR3 DNA follows: TGTGCCAGCAAGAGCTATGGCTACACCTTC. The chain links TRBV2 to TRBJ1-2; D remains ambiguous. CDR1 is SNHLY and CDR2 is FYNNEI in the germline V gene. CDR3 length equals 10 residues. Between the trimmed V and J ends, which lost 7 bases and 4 bases, there was a span of 4 bases.

The rearrangement links TRBV7-2 to TRBJ2-1; 9 positions agree with TRBD2. Germline V gene data show CDR1 as SGHTA and CDR2 as FQGNSA. This CDR3 has 15 amino acids. Unmatched junction bases numbered 7, after V lost 4 bases and J lost 6 bases. The CDR3 protein is CASSSIAGVANEQFF. Here the CDR3 DNA reads TGTGCCAGCAGCTCAATAGCGGGAGTTGCCAATGAGCAGTTCTTC.

The chain links TRBV6-5 to TRBJ1-1; D is perhaps TRBD1 (5 bases). Germline assignment: CDR1 MNHEY and CDR2 SVGAGI. Trimming cost V 8 bases and J 6 bases, with 19 bases left between them. CDR3 size: 14 residues. The CDR3, as DNA: TGTGCCAGCGGTAGGGGATCTAGGCAGTCTGAAGCTTTCTTT. Protein sequence: CASGRGSRQSEAFF.

This clone appeared a single time. The V gene is TRBV30, the J gene TRBJ2-7; possibly TRBD1 for D (6 bases). The CDR3 spans 14 residues. V shed 3 bases and J shed 0 bases, with 12 bases lying between them. Germline assignment: CDR1 GTSNPN and CDR2 SVGIG (reference sequence). CDR3 residues: CAWSRGPSSYEQYF. In DNA form, the CDR3 reads TGTGCCTGGAGCAGGGGTCCTAGCTCCTACGAGCAGTACTTC.

In its sample, this clone was seen once. The chain employs TRBV7-2 and TRBJ2-7, with D unclear. Germline loops: CDR1 SGHTA, CDR2 FQGNSA. CDR3 length equals 11 residues. Trimming shortened V by 1 base and J by 5 bases, and 3 bases separated the two germline ends. The CDR3 coding sequence is TGTGCCAGCAGCTTAGGAGACGAGCAGTACTTC. It translates to CASSLGDEQYF. The full variable domain, with the rest looked up from reference TRBV7-2 and TRBJ2-7, is GAGVSQSPSNKVTEKGKDVELRCDPISGHTALYWYRQSLGQGLEFLIYFQGNSAPDKSGLPSDRFSAERTGGSVSTLTIQRTQQEDSAVYLCASSLGDEQYFGPGTRLTVT.

The J gene is TRBJ2-2, the V gene TRBV4-3; 7 bases fit TRBD1. CDR1 and CDR2 (germline): LGHNA, YSLEER. Losses at the gene ends were 0 bases for V and 2 bases for J; bases not matched to a gene: 9. This CDR3 has 18 amino acids. CDR3: CASSQEVPGTANTGELFF. CDR3 bases: TGCGCCAGCAGCCAAGAGGTACCTGGGACAGCAAACACCGGGGAGCTGTTTTTT.

V gene TRBV19 combines with J gene TRBJ2-7, with a possible D match to TRBD1 (6 bases). CDR1 is LNHDA and CDR2 is SQIVND in the germline V gene (reference sequence). This CDR3 spans 15 amino acids. Trimming shortened V by 10 bases and J by 2 bases, and 21 bases separated the two germline ends. CDR3 coding DNA: TGTGCCACCGCCTCAGGTGGGACACATACCTACGAGCAGTACTTC. It encodes CATASGGTHTYEQYF.

This clone was seen a handful of times. The V call is TRBV11-2, the J call TRBJ2-5; D remains unclear. Trimming pared 2 bases from V and 1 base from J, leaving 2 bases between. This CDR3 region has 12 residues. Germline CDR1 and CDR2: SGHAT and FQNNGV. The CDR3 coding sequence is TGTGCCAGCAGCTTACTCCAAGAGACCCAGTACTTC. Residues: CASSLLQETQYF.

V gene TRBV27 combines with J gene TRBJ1-1; D gene ambiguous. V gave up 0 bases and J gave up 8 bases, with 10 bases separating them. CDR1 and CDR2 (germline): MNHEY, SMNVEV (reference sequence). The CDR3 contains 13 residues. The DNA for the CDR3 is TGTGCCAGCAGTTTATCGGTATCAGCGGAAGCTTTCTTT. Encoded protein: CASSLSVSAEAFF.

The chain recombines TRBV7-9 with TRBJ2-5, with D tentatively TRBD1 or TRBD2 (7 bases each). CDR3 length equals 19 residues. The V end lost 3 bases, the J end lost 1 base, and 24 bases lay between the germline ends. Germline loops: CDR1 SEHNR, CDR2 FQNEAQ (reference sequence). In nucleotides, the CDR3 is TGTGCCAGCAGCTTCAGGGGGGGGGACCCGAATCTACCCCAAGAGACCCAGTACTTC. It codes for CASSFRGGDPNLPQETQYF.

This clone has a single count. V is TRBV5-4 and J is TRBJ2-2, with D tentatively TRBD1 (7 bases). Trimming cost V 6 bases and J 5 bases, with 17 bases left between them. The CDR3 runs to 15 residues. In germline, CDR1 is SGHNT, CDR2 YYREEE (reference sequence). In DNA, the CDR3 is TGTGCCAGCACCCATACCCCAGGGGGGACCGGGGAGCTGTTTTTT. It yields the protein CASTHTPGGTGELFF.

The chain combines TRBV13 with TRBJ2-3, with TRBD2 matching 13 bases. Germline CDR1 is PRHDT and CDR2 is FYEKMQ (reference sequence). Trimming cost V 3 bases and J 4 bases; bases outside gene matches: 1. The CDR3 runs to 15 residues. The CDR3, as DNA: TGTGCCAGCAGCTTGGGGACTAGCGGGGCAGATACGCAGTATTTT. Amino acids: CASSLGTSGADTQYF.

The chain employs TRBV7-2 and TRBJ2-7; 7 bases fit TRBD1. This CDR3 spans 15 amino acids. Trimming cost V 5 bases and J 4 bases; bases outside gene matches: 11. Germline V lookup: CDR1 SGHTA, CDR2 FQGNSA. The CDR3 loop reads CASSTRQGRAYEQYF. CDR3 DNA sequence: TGTGCCAGCAGCACCCGACAGGGCCGCGCTTACGAGCAGTACTTC.

This clone showed up just a few times. The chain links TRBV4-2 to TRBJ2-5, with 7 positions matching TRBD1. J lost 4 bases, V lost 0 bases, and 2 bases had no gene match. CDR3 size: 14 residues. The germline V gene has CDR1 LGHNA and CDR2 YNFKEQ. The CDR3 DNA reads as TGTGCCAGCAGCCAAGATTACAGGGGAGAGACCCAGTACTTC. It yields the protein CASSQDYRGETQYF.

This clone was recorded a few times. The chain is built from TRBV5-1 and TRBJ2-2; unclear D gene. CDR3 length: 15 amino acids. CDR1 and CDR2 from the germline V gene are SGHRS and YFSETQ. V was clipped by 0 bases and J by 3 bases, with 9 bases between them. The CDR3 sequence: CASSLVGLDTGELFF. In DNA, the CDR3 is TGCGCCAGCAGCTTGGTTGGGTTGGACACCGGGGAGCTGTTTTTT. The variable domain in full, completed from reference TRBV5-1 and TRBJ2-2, reads KAGVTQTPRYLIKTRGQQVTLSCSPISGHRSVSWYQQTPGQGLQFLFEYFSETQRNKGNFPGRFSGRQFSNSRSEMNVSTLELGDSALYLCASSLVGLDTGELFFGEGSRLTVL.

This clone was recorded a few times. The rearrangement uses TRBV15 and TRBJ2-3, with a tentative D call TRBD2 (5 bases). Germline CDR1 and CDR2: LNHNV and YYDKDF (reference sequence). Trimming took 4 bases from V and 6 from J, leaving 8 bases between them. This CDR3 region has 12 residues. CDR3 bases: TGTGCCACCAGCAAGAGGGAGGATACGCAGTATTTT. It is translated as CATSKREDTQYF.

In its sample, this clone was seen once. The rearrangement links TRBV6-5 to TRBJ2-7, with no clear D. Trimming pared 6 bases from V and 9 bases from J, leaving 21 bases between. Germline V gene data show CDR1 as MNHEY and CDR2 as SVGAGI. The length of the CDR3 is 14 residues. This CDR3 is CASSSQTLPGVQYF. In DNA, the CDR3 is TGTGCCAGCAGCTCACAGACTCTGCCGGGCGTGCAGTACTTC.

This clone was found a few times. The chain has TRBV6-5 and TRBJ2-5, with TRBD2 as a possible D gene (5 bases). The V gene lost 5 bases and the J gene lost 4 bases, with 11 bases spanning the gap. From germline, CDR1 is MNHEY and CDR2 SVGAGI. The CDR3 extends over 13 amino acids. The CDR3: CASSGLHGETQYF. CDR3 bases: TGTGCCAGCAGTGGACTCCATGGAGAGACCCAGTACTTC.